A single sample is the source of the 5 T cell receptor beta chains below, sequenced in a study of cytomegalovirus exposure and HLA in healthy donors. The PCR contained 60 Vbeta and 13 Jbeta primers. Sequencing was performed with immunoSEQ multiplex PCR; in TCRdb, only in-frame clones are kept and a portion is missing. The sample records roughly 180,000 clones, just over 75% being singletons. Material: PBMCs. The receptors come from a man in his late teens or twenties in good health and CMV-seronegative.

V gene TRBV19 combines with J gene TRBJ1-2; 8 positions agree with TRBD1. The CDR3 loop spans 14 amino acids. Per germline, CDR1 LNHDA and CDR2 SQIVND (reference sequence). V trimming: 8 bases; J trimming: 5 bases; junction bases outside the gene matches: 10. The CDR3, as DNA: TGTGCCAGTGAATCAGGGGGCACGGGTTATGGCTACACCTTC. Translation: CASESGGTGYGYTF.

The chain recombines TRBV11-3 with TRBJ2-7; 8 bases agree with TRBD2. The CDR3 is made up of 18 amino acids. With 3 bases clipped from V and 5 bases from J, the junction kept 18 bases outside the gene matches. CDR1 SGHNT and CDR2 YENEEA come from the germline V gene. The CDR3 coding sequence is TGTGCCAGCAGCTTGGGGCCGGCCTTAGCGGGGTTTTCCCACGAGCAGTACTTC. It translates to CASSLGPALAGFSHEQYF. Together with reference TRBV11-3 and TRBJ2-7, the CDR3 gives the full variable domain: EAGVVQSPRYKIIEKKQPVAFWCNPISGHNTLYWYLQNLGQGPELLIRYENEEAVDDSQLPKDRFSAERLKGVDSTLKIQPAELGDSAVYLCASSLGPALAGFSHEQYFGPGTRLTVT.

The V call is TRBV7-2, the J call TRBJ1-4; a possible D gene is TRBD1 (5 bases). The CDR3 runs 15 residues. Germline CDR1 reads SGHTA; CDR2 reads FQGNSA. V lost 4 bases to trimming and J lost 7 bases, with 16 bases between them. The chain's CDR3 is CASSSFAGVSEKLFF. The CDR3 nucleotides read TGTGCCAGCAGCTCTTTCGCGGGGGTATCTGAAAAACTGTTTTTT.

The chain combines TRBV19 with TRBJ2-7, with D maybe TRBD2 (6 bases). This CDR3 is built from 13 residues. Trimming removed 6 bases at V and 2 bases at J, with 11 bases between. Germline V gene sequence: CDR1 LNHDA, CDR2 SQIVND (reference sequence). The CDR3 nucleotides are TGTGCCAGTAGCCAAGGCGGGGCCTACGAGCAGTACTTC. It specifies CASSQGGAYEQYF.

V and J are TRBV30 and TRBJ2-7, with 8 bases matching TRBD1. The V gene end was trimmed by 6 bases and the J gene end by 4 bases; junction bases not matched to a gene: 2. CDR1 and CDR2 (germline): GTSNPN, SVGIG (reference sequence). This CDR3 has 11 residues. The CDR3 protein is CACDRGYEQYF. CDR3 coding DNA: TGTGCCTGTGACAGGGGATACGAGCAGTACTTC.